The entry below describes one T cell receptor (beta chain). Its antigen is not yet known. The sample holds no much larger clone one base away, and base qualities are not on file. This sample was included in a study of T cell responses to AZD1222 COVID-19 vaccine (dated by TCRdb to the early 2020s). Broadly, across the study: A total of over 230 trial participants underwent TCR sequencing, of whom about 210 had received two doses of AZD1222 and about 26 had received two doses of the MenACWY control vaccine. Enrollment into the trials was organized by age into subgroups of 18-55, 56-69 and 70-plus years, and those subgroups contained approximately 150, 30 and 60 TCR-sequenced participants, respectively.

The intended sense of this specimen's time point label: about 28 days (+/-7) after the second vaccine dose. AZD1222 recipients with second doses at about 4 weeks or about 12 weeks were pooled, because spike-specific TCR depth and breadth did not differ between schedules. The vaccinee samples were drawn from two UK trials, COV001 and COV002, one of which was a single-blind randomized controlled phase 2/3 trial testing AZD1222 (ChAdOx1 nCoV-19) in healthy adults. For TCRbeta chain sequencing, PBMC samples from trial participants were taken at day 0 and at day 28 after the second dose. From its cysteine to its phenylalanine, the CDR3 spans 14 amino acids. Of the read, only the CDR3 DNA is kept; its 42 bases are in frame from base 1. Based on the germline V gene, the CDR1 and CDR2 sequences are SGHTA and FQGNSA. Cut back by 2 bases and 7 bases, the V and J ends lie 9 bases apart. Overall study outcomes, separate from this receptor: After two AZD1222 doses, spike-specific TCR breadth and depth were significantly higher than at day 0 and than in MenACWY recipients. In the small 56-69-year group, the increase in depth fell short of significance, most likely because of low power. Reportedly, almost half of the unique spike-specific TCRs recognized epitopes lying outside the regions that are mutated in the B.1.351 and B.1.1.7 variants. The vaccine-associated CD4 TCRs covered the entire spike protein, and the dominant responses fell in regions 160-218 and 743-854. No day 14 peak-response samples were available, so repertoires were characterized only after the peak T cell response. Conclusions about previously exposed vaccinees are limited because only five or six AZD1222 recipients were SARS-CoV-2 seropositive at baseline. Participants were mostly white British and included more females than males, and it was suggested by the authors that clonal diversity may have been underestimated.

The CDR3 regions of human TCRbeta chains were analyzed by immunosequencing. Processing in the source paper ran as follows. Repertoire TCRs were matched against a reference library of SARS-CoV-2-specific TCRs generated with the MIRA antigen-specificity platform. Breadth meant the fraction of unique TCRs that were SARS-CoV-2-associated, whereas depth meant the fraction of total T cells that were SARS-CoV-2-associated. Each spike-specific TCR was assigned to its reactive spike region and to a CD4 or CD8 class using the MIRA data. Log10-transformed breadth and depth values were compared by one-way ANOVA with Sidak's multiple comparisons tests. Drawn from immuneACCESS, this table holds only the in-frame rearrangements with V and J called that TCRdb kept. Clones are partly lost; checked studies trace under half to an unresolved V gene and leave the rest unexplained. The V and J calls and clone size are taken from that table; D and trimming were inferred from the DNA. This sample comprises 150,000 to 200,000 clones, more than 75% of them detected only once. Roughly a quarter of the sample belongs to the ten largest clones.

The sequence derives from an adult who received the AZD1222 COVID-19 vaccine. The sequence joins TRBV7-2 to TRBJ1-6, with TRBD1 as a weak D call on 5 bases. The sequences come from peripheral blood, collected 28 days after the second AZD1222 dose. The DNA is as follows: TGTGCCAGCAGCTTAACCCGGGGGAATTCACCCCTCCACTTT. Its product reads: CASSLTRGNSPLHF.